Sequencing of this T cell receptor beta chain was carried out in a study of beta chain features in type 1 diabetes (dated by TCRdb to about 2018). About the investigation overall: Mean age, gender distribution, total cell number and subset yield did not differ between patients and healthy donors. A total of roughly 98,000,000 sorted cells were examined across all samples, and a strong correlation was observed between cell number per subset and RNA yield. In the study, recently diagnosed type 1 diabetes patients and matched healthy donors were compared on the TCRB repertoires of their sorted circulating CD4+ T cell subsets. Naive and central memory subsets were obtained from all 28 donors, but regulatory and stem cell-like memory subsets were isolated from only 8 patients and roughly eight healthy donors. Broader findings and caveats from the paper: PCR might favor shorter templates, but patient and control samples were amplified and corrected together, so any skew would affect both groups equally. Because the HLA sub-analyses included only small numbers of individuals, any influence of HLA type on TCRB rearrangement was left unresolved. The naive, central memory and regulatory TCRB repertoires appeared to resemble one another more closely among patients than among healthy donors. Fewer insertions and more nucleotide deletions at VDJ recombination sites were observed in patients with type 1 diabetes, implying thymic rearrangement abnormalities. Type 1 diabetes patients showed a moderate but significant shortening of TCRB CDR3 length in all four CD4+ subsets. Because cDNA was sequenced instead of genomic DNA, highly expressing activated cells could be over-represented, though the groups showed no difference in activation or CD3 levels.

The junction shows trimming of 5 bases on V and 8 bases on J, and the gene matches do not reach 9 bases of it. Reading from cysteine to phenylalanine, the CDR3 counts 14 amino acids. Of all the DNA, just the CDR3 is kept, 42 bases in frame from base 1. From a lookup of the germline V gene (reference sequence), CDR1 and CDR2 are SEHNR and FQNEAQ. All of the isolated RNA was reverse transcribed with the High Capacity cDNA Reverse Transcription Kit, so expressed TCRB transcripts were sequenced. Deep immunoSEQ sequencing was performed on naive, central memory and regulatory T cell samples, with an average of roughly 3.5 million total reads per sample. Sorted cells were lysed in RLT buffer and RNA was extracted with DNase-treated RNeasy Micro or Mini kits, depending on cell number. Each cell subset was processed separately to prevent cross-contamination, with patient and healthy donor samples processed together. Using the immunoSEQ multiplex PCR, TCRB sequences were amplified from cDNA into 87-bp fragments spanning the CDR3 region. Sequencing of the amplicons was done on the Illumina HiSeq platform. Per the authors' processing: PCR bias was computationally corrected using synthetic template baselines, reads within Hamming distance 2 were collapsed, and singletons that could not be merged were discarded. Reads were aligned against IMGT so that V, D and J genes, CDR3 length and insertions or deletions at six rearrangement sites could be assigned. Within each subset, clonotype counts were normalized to sorted cell number, and only after that were true diversity and Gini coefficients computed with the tcR R package. The overlap coefficient, calculated on TCRB nucleotide sequences, was used to measure repertoire sharing. Out-of-frame TCRB sequences from naive cells were analyzed as a proxy for the pre-selection repertoire. TCRdb carries this immuneACCESS record with in-frame sequences only. Its versions omit some clonotypes, under half of them owing to an unresolved V gene in the studies checked, with the rest unexplained. That table gives V, J and clone size, and the DNA gave D and trimming. The table for this sample lists around 250,000 clones; approximately 25% of them were counted only once. About 0.011% of the sample belongs to the ten largest clones.

Details on this clone: Its recognized antigen is unknown. Within one base of it there is no much larger clone, and no base qualities were kept.

A single peripheral blood draw of about 116 mL on average was collected from each donor into heparinised tubes. Naive, central memory, regulatory and stem cell-like memory CD4+ T cells were sorted on a BD FACSAria II using a panel including CD45RO, CCR7, CD25, CD127, CD95 and CD27. Every sorted population had a purity above 95%. Right away, PBMCs were isolated by Lymphoprep density gradient centrifugation and were stained directly, with no culture step. So that batch effects would be minimized, each experiment stained and sorted samples in pairs, pairing one healthy donor with one patient. This sequence uses TRBV7-9 and TRBJ2-1, and TRBD2 aligns with 7 junction nucleotides. This receptor was obtained from a woman in her thirties with type 1 diabetes. Sequenced input: naive CD4+ T cells from blood. The cell subset or site label of this sample denotes: true naive CD4+ T cells. The CDR3 amino acid sequence is: CASSPEGGPYEQFF. In nucleotides, the sequence is TGTGCCAGCAGCCCGGAGGGAGGGCCCTATGAGCAGTTCTTC.